Below are 3 T cell receptor beta chains sequenced from a single sample in a study of control samples from healthy donors and cancer patients. Using immunoSEQ multiplex PCR, the repertoire was profiled, and TCRdb retains in-frame clones only, with some absent. Of approximately 170,000 clones listed, approximately 90% are singletons. Material: blood. Every receptor here comes from a woman in her thirties in good health.

The chain has TRBV15 and TRBJ2-1; no firm D call. The V end was cut by 0 bases, the J end by 6 bases, with 9 bases between. The CDR3 consists of 14 residues. Looked up from germline, CDR1 is LNHNV and CDR2 is YYDKDF (reference sequence). CDR3 sequence (DNA): TGTGCCACCAGCAGAGATTTCCTGGCCAATGAGCAGTTCTTC. It translates to CATSRDFLANEQFF.

The chain employs TRBV2 and TRBJ2-1; 8 bases map to TRBD2. The V gene's germline CDR1 is SNHLY and CDR2 FYNNEI. The CDR3 extends over 14 amino acids. Losses at the gene ends were 6 bases for V and 5 bases for J; bases not matched to a gene: 6. CDR3 sequence: CASRPGLGDNEQFF. In DNA, the CDR3 is TGTGCCAGCAGACCGGGACTAGGCGACAATGAGCAGTTCTTC.

The chain links TRBV7-3 to TRBJ2-7; 14 nucleotides match TRBD2. With V trimmed by 3 bases and J by 2 bases, 12 bases remained unmatched. The CDR3 covers 19 residues. Germline loops: CDR1 SGHTA, CDR2 FQGTGA. The CDR3: CASSFEGTSGSQFPYEQYF. For the CDR3, the DNA is TGTGCCAGCAGCTTTGAGGGGACTAGCGGGAGCCAGTTCCCCTACGAGCAGTACTTC.